The 23 T cell receptor beta chains in this list originate from one sample, sequenced in a study of blood T cell repertoires in COVID-19 (dated by TCRdb to between 2020 and 2021). Preparation of the library involved the immunoSEQ multiplex PCR assay. Sourced from immuneACCESS, this table was stored by TCRdb with only in-frame sequences that have V and J called. A share of the clones is absent; for the studies checked, an unresolved V gene accounts for under half, and the remainder has no known explanation. This sample is represented by more than 95,000 clones; roughly 90% of them were singletons. Together, the top ten hold approximately 5.6% of the sample. What was sequenced was peripheral blood. The receptor source for this set is a human donor in a cohort sampled during active COVID-19.

This chain links TRBV12-3 or TRBV12-4 with TRBJ1-2, with D perhaps matching TRBD1 (5 bases). With 2 bases removed from V and 8 bases from J, the gap between germline ends came to 9 bases. This CDR3 is 12 amino acids long. In nucleotides, the CDR3 is TGTGCCAGCAGTTTATGGAGGGGAGGCTACACCTTC. Amino acids: CASSLWRGGYTF.

The rearrangement links TRBV21-1 to TRBJ1-6; no check of the table's D call, TRBD1, against the DNA was made. TRBV21-1 is reported as a pseudogene. This CDR3 comprises 15 residues. The CDR3 loop reads CASSPRTGRNSPLHF. CDR3 DNA sequence: TGTGCCAGCAGCCCTCGGACAGGGCGGAATTCACCCCTCCACTTT.

The rearrangement joins TRBV5-5 to TRBJ1-1; D might be TRBD1 (5 bases). Germline loops: CDR1 SGHKS, CDR2 YYEKEE (reference sequence). The CDR3 has 14 amino acids. Trimming cost V 3 bases and J 7 bases, with 16 bases left between them. The CDR3 reads CASSSPGAGVEAFF. The CDR3 DNA reads as TGTGCCAGCAGCTCCCCCGGAGCGGGGGTTGAAGCTTTCTTT.

V and J are TRBV2 and TRBJ2-3; D remains ambiguous. Germline CDR1 SNHLY, CDR2 FYNNEI. V was shortened by 2 bases and J by 0 bases, with 6 bases between the two germline ends. This CDR3 spans 14 amino acids. The CDR3 here is CASSEWQSTDTQYF. The CDR3 DNA is TGTGCCAGCAGTGAATGGCAGAGCACAGATACGCAGTATTTT.

CDR3 sequence: CATSDPRQGSSYEQYF. The CDR3 nucleotides read TGTGCCACCAGTGATCCTAGACAGGGGAGCTCCTACGAGCAGTACTTC. The V call is TRBV24-1, the J call TRBJ2-7; 8 bases line up with TRBD1. The J segment lost 0 bases and the V segment lost 3 bases, leaving 6 bases of the junction unmatched. The CDR3 loop spans 16 amino acids. Germline V gives CDR1 KGHDR, CDR2 SFDVKD.

The rearrangement uses TRBV20-1 and TRBJ1-1; D gene uncertain. Trimming left V 3 bases short and J 1 base short, with 6 bases between. CDR3 length: 12 residues. Germline lookup yields CDR1 DFQATT and CDR2 SNEGSKA (reference sequence). DNA for the CDR3: TGCAGTGCTAGTCGGGAGAACACTGAAGCTTTCTTT. Its protein is CSASRENTEAFF.

The rearrangement uses TRBV5-4 and TRBJ2-7; tentative D call: TRBD1 (5 bases). From germline, CDR1 is SGHNT and CDR2 YYREEE (reference sequence). Trimming stripped 0 bases from V and 7 bases from J, with 14 bases between. This CDR3 is built from 14 residues. Here the CDR3 reads CASSLEGRASEQYF. CDR3 in DNA: TGTGCCAGCAGCTTGGAGGGCAGGGCCAGTGAGCAGTACTTC.

The V and J genes are TRBV5-4 and TRBJ1-4; no definite D call. V was pared by 4 bases and J by 5 bases, with 18 bases between. The germline V gene encodes CDR1 SGHNT and CDR2 YYREEE (reference sequence). The CDR3 runs to 16 residues. CDR3 sequence: CASSTRSGSGNEKLFF. The CDR3 DNA reads TGTGCCAGCAGCACAAGGTCCGGGTCCGGCAATGAAAAACTGTTTTTT. Full variable domain (outside the CDR3, taken from reference TRBV5-4 and TRBJ1-4): ETGVTQSPTHLIKTRGQQVTLRCSSQSGHNTVSWYQQALGQGPQFIFQYYREEENGRGNFPPRFSGLQFPNYSSELNVNALELDDSALYLCASSTRSGSGNEKLFFGSGTQLSVL.

The chain carries TRBV18 and TRBJ2-5; D is ambiguous. Per the germline V gene, CDR1 is KGHSH and CDR2 is LQKENI. Between the trimmed V and J ends, which lost 3 bases and 5 bases, there was a span of 13 bases. The CDR3 runs 14 residues. CDR3 DNA: TGTGCCAGCTCACCCGTAAACCCTCGGGAGACCCAGTACTTC. Protein: CASSPVNPRETQYF.

J is TRBJ2-3 and V is TRBV5-1; 7 bases agree with TRBD2. The germline gives CDR1 SGHRS, CDR2 YFSETQ. The CDR3 has 13 residues. Germline trimming cut 7 bases from V and 4 bases from J; bases unmatched to any gene: 6. Written as DNA, the CDR3 is TGCGCCAGCCACCTAGGGAGGGCAGATACGCAGTATTTT. Translated: CASHLGRADTQYF. The full variable domain, its missing parts supplied by reference TRBV5-1 and TRBJ2-3, is KAGVTQTPRYLIKTRGQQVTLSCSPISGHRSVSWYQQTPGQGLQFLFEYFSETQRNKGNFPGRFSGRQFSNSRSEMNVSTLELGDSALYLCASHLGRADTQYFGPGTRLTVL.

The V and J genes are TRBV20-1 and TRBJ2-1, with 7 bases fitting TRBD2. Germline CDR1 DFQATT, CDR2 SNEGSKA (reference sequence). With V trimmed by 3 bases and J by 5 bases, 10 bases remained unmatched. The CDR3 runs 15 residues. The CDR3 reads CSASLSGAPHNEQFF. The DNA for the CDR3 is TGCAGTGCTAGTCTCAGCGGGGCGCCTCACAATGAGCAGTTCTTC.

The chain uses TRBV28 and TRBJ2-7; 7 bases agree with TRBD2. The CDR3 extends over 15 amino acids. The V segment lost 3 bases and the J segment 4 bases; nucleotides outside the gene matches: 9. The V gene's germline CDR1 is MDHEN and CDR2 SYDVKM. The CDR3 bases are TGTGCCAGCAGTTTCGGGCGTGGGGGGGAATACGAGCAGTACTTC. The encoded protein is CASSFGRGGEYEQYF.

The rearrangement joins TRBV7-2 to TRBJ2-3; TRBD2 matches 10 bases. The ends lost 4 bases at V and 1 base at J; junction bases unmatched: 5. Germline-derived CDR1 and CDR2 are SGHTA and FQGNSA. The CDR3 has 16 residues. The CDR3 here is CASSSQLAGRTDTQYF. In DNA form, the CDR3 reads TGTGCCAGCAGCTCTCAACTAGCGGGGCGCACAGATACGCAGTATTTT. The full variable domain, completed using reference TRBV7-2 and TRBJ2-3, is GAGVSQSPSNKVTEKGKDVELRCDPISGHTALYWYRQSLGQGLEFLIYFQGNSAPDKSGLPSDRFSAERTGGSVSTLTIQRTQQEDSAVYLCASSSQLAGRTDTQYFGPGTRLTVL.

V gene TRBV9 combines with J gene TRBJ2-3, with TRBD2 matching over 15 bases. The CDR3 consists of 17 residues. With 4 bases clipped from V and 3 bases from J, the junction kept 6 bases outside the gene matches. CDR1 and CDR2 from the germline V gene are SGDLS and YYNGEE. CDR3 sequence reads: CASSSGTSGGLTDTQYF. CDR3 coding DNA: TGTGCCAGCAGCTCAGGGACTAGCGGGGGGCTGACAGATACGCAGTATTTT.

The CDR3 sequence: CAIKSGTEAFF. The CDR3 nucleotides are TGTGCCATCAAATCGGGGACTGAAGCTTTCTTT. The chain carries TRBV10-3 and TRBJ1-1, with D unresolved. V lost 7 bases to trimming and J lost 5 bases, with 8 bases between them. The CDR3 length is 11 residues. Germline assignment: CDR1 ENHRY and CDR2 SYGVKD.

This clone was counted only a few times. CDR3 residues: CASSGSGRARGEQFF. CDR3 nucleotides: TGTGCCAGCAGCGGTAGCGGGAGGGCCCGAGGCGAGCAGTTCTTC. The chain carries TRBV7-2 and TRBJ2-1; 11 bases map to TRBD2. Trimming at V came to 5 bases and at J to 10 bases, leaving 10 bases not matched to a gene. Germline values: CDR1 SGHTA, CDR2 FQGNSA. CDR3 length: 15 amino acids.

The CDR3 region is CATCQGTRGVNQPQHF. The CDR3 nucleotides are TGTGCCACTTGCCAAGGGACACGGGGGGTTAATCAGCCCCAGCATTTT. The gene calls are TRBV19 and TRBJ1-5; D is possibly TRBD1 (6 bases). The length of the CDR3 is 16 residues. V was shortened by 10 bases and J by 4 bases, with 23 bases between the two germline ends. In germline, CDR1 is LNHDA, CDR2 SQIVND (reference sequence).

The chain couples TRBV4-3 to TRBJ1-3; 8 bases line up with TRBD1. Germline values: CDR1 LGHNA, CDR2 YSLEER. This CDR3 region has 19 residues. V lost 0 bases and J lost 5; bases outside the gene matches: 15. CDR3 sequence reads: CASSQEGSGQGSFRNTIYF. CDR3 sequence (DNA): TGCGCCAGCAGCCAAGAGGGATCCGGACAGGGAAGTTTTAGAAACACCATATATTTT.

The chain recombines TRBV6-6 with TRBJ1-5, with D possibly TRBD1 on 5 matching bases. CDR3 length: 14 amino acids. Trimming cost V 7 bases and J 3 bases, with 13 bases left between them. CDR1 is MNHNY, CDR2 SVGAGI, per germline (reference sequence). The CDR3 protein is CASTNTGNNQPQHF. In DNA form, the CDR3 reads TGTGCCAGCACTAATACAGGAAACAATCAGCCCCAGCATTTT.

V gene TRBV7-9 combines with J gene TRBJ2-1; a weak D match, TRBD1 (6 bases). The V gene's germline CDR1 is SEHNR and CDR2 FQNEAQ (reference sequence). This CDR3 has 15 residues. V was clipped by 1 base and J by 4 bases, with 11 bases between them. The CDR3, as DNA: TGTGCCAGCAGCTTAGTGGGGGACAAATACAATGAGCAGTTCTTC. This gives the protein CASSLVGDKYNEQFF.

The chain is built from TRBV19 and TRBJ2-1; a possible D gene is TRBD1 (6 bases). From germline, CDR1 is LNHDA and CDR2 SQIVND (reference sequence). The CDR3 is 18 residues long. Trimming cost V 6 bases and J 0 bases, with 21 bases left between them. For the CDR3, the DNA is TGTGCCAGTAGGAAGGGGGAAGAAGCTCCGAACTCCTACAATGAGCAGTTCTTC. Translated: CASRKGEEAPNSYNEQFF.

V is TRBV6-2 or TRBV6-3 and J is TRBJ2-1; D remains unclear. The germline CDR1 and CDR2 sequences are MNHEY and SVGEGT. CDR3 size: 12 residues. V gave up 6 bases and J gave up 8 bases, with 11 bases separating them. The CDR3 here is CASRYPVHEQFF. The CDR3 DNA follows: TGTGCCAGCAGATACCCAGTACATGAGCAGTTCTTC.

CDR3 protein: CATSSGQHSPLHF. Written as DNA, the CDR3 is TGTGCCACCTCCTCGGGACAGCATTCACCCCTCCACTTT. The rearrangement links TRBV15 to TRBJ1-6; 7 positions match TRBD1. Germline V CDR1 and CDR2: LNHNV, YYDKDF (reference sequence). J was trimmed by 8 bases and V by 8 bases; bases with no gene match: 6. The CDR3 runs 13 residues.